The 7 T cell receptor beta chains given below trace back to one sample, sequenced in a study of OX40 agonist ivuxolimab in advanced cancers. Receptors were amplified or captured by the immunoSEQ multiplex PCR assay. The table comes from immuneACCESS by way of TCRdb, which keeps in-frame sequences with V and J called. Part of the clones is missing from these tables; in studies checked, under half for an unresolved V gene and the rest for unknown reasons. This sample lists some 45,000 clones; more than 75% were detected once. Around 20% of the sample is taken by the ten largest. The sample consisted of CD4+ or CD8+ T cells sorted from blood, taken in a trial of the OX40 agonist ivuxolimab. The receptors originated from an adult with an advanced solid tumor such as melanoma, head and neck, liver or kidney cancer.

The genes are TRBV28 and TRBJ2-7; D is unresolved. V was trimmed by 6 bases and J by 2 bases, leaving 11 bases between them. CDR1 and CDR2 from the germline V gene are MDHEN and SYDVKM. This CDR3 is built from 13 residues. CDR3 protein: CASSLGLTYEQYF. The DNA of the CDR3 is TGTGCCAGCAGCTTAGGATTGACCTACGAGCAGTACTTC.

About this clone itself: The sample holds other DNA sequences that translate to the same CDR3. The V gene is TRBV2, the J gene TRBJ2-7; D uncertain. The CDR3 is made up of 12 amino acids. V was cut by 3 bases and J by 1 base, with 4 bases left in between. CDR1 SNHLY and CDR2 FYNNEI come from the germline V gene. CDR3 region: CASSDSSYEQYF. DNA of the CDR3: TGTGCCAGCAGTGACAGTTCCTACGAGCAGTACTTC. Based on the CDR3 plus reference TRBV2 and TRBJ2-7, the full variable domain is EPEVTQTPSHQVTQMGQEVILRCVPISNHLYFYWYRQILGQKVEFLVSFYNNEISEKSEIFDDQFSVERPDGSNFTLKIRSTKLEDSAMYFCASSDSSYEQYFGPGTRLTVT.

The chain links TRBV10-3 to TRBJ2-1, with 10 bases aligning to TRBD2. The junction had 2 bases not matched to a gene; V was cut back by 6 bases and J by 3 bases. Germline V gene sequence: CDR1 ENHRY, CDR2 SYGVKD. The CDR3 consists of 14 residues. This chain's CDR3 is CAISPSGSYNEQFF. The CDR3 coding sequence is TGTGCCATCAGCCCTAGCGGGAGCTACAATGAGCAGTTCTTC.

The CDR3 nucleotides read TGTGCCAGCAGCTTAGGACAGGTCCCCAATCAGCCCCAGCATTTT. It is translated as CASSLGQVPNQPQHF. V is TRBV5-8 and J is TRBJ1-5; 7 nucleotides agree with TRBD1. Germline V CDR1 and CDR2: SGHTS, YDEGEE. V was pared by 2 bases and J by 3 bases, with 5 bases of the junction left unmatched. This CDR3 contains 15 residues.

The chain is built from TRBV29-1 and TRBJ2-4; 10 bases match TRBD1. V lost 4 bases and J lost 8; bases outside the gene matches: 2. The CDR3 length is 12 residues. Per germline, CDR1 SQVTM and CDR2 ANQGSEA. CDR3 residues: CSVVDRGDIQYF. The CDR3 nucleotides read TGCAGCGTTGTGGACAGGGGGGACATTCAGTACTTC.

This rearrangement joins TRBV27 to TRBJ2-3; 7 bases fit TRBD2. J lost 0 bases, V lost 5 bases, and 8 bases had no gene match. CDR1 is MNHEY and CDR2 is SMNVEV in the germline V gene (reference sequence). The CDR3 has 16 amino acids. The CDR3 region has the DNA TGTGCCAGCAGTCCCGCCGGGACTACCAGCACAGATACGCAGTATTTT. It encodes CASSPAGTTSTDTQYF.

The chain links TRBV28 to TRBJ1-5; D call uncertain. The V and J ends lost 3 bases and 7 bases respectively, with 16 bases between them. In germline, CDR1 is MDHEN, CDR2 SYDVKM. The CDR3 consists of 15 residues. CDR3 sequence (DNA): TGTGCCAGCAGTTTTTCGCTTCTACGGGGACAGCCCCAGCATTTT. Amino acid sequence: CASSFSLLRGQPQHF.